This record looks at one T cell receptor (beta chain) sequence and its context. Its antigen remains undetermined. No much larger clone exists at a distance of one base, and base qualities are not known. Other nucleotide sequences from this sample produce the same CDR3. Using the deep immunoSEQ assay, TCR CDR3 regions were amplified from genomic DNA by multiplex PCR. Extracted genomic DNA from each cell subset was spread evenly across all wells of several immunoSEQ 96-well plates, with each plate serving as a replicate. Each replicate PCR for sorted subsets received roughly 0.2 ug genomic DNA, equal to tens of thousands of T cell genomes. Purified libraries were measured with a Qubit 3.0 fluorometer, size-checked on a Bioanalyzer 2100, and measured again with the KAPA Library Quantification kit. A separate single-read 150-cycle Illumina NextSeq 550 flow cell was used to sequence each immunoSEQ 96-well plate. In the authors' own workflow: Because the immunoSEQ output included only junctional sequences and no quality scores, the filtering could not be the same as the filtering used for full-length reads. Sequences were annotated with PyIR, a Python wrapper for IgBLAST v1.9, and V/J genes and CDR3 were assigned using IMGT germline references. Reads were filtered out if the reads had weak V/J assignments (E-value above 1e-6), no CDR3, stop codons, out-of-frame junctions, or ambiguous translated residues. V3J clonotypes were defined as sequences sharing an identical inferred V gene, J gene, and CDR3 amino acid sequence. The percentage overlap between two repertoires was calculated by dividing the number of shared unique clonotypes by the size of the smaller repertoire. Richness of each repertoire was evaluated using RTK rarefaction, the Chao1 estimator, and Recon v2.1 estimates of unobserved clonotypes. OLGA was used to compute generation probabilities for all TCRbeta clonotypes that the gDNA method yielded from a few donors. TCRdb obtained this table from immuneACCESS and retained in-frame rearrangements with V and J assigned. These tables miss some clones; where compared with another copy, unresolved V genes account for less than half of the shortfall, and the remainder is unexplained. Clone size and V and J calls were adopted from that table, with D and trimming inferred from the DNA. In this sample the table shows a few million clones, around 90% of which occur a single time. The ten largest clones add up to 0.37% of the sample.

The CDR3 measures 11 amino acids from cysteine to phenylalanine. Left in the record is the CDR3 DNA by itself, 33 bases read in frame from the first base. CDR1 and CDR2 are read off the germline V gene as SQVTM and ANQGSEA. Trimming removed 4 bases from V and 3 bases from J, leaving 6 bases between the germline ends. This sample is part of a study of shared clonotypes between healthy human individuals (TCRdb year 2020). With regard to the full study: Two women and three men aged 18 to 49 years were included in the cohort. For each donor, CD4 naive and CD4 memory were each run on three plates, CD8 naive on two plates, and CD8 memory on one plate. To estimate repertoire size and how much clonotypes are shared between individuals, the study performed deep sequencing of blood TCR repertoires from roughly five healthy adults. To increase sequencing depth and limit assay-specific biases, TCR repertoire library preparation and sequencing were carried out by different laboratories using diverse techniques. Leukapheresis yielded between about 0.85 and 9.5 billion PBMCs per donor. What the authors observed across the whole study: Only blood was sampled, and tissue TCR repertoires likely differ from those in blood. Naive subsets generally had larger estimated clonotype richness than memory subsets did. When several donors were compared, the shared fraction of clonotypes was 5% to 6.5% for naive CD4, more than 3% for naive CD8, roughly 2.5% for memory CD4, and around 0.4% for memory CD8. Even with the large sequencing depth, rarefaction of the sorted-subset datasets indicated that sequencing was incomplete. Pairwise subsampling led to the expectation that sequencing depth would affect the degree of clonotype sharing among donors. Compared with non-shared clonotypes, the clonotypes found in all four sorted-subset donors had higher generation probabilities. The genetic and exposure-history diversity represented was limited by the small number of donors.

Healthy HIV-negative adults with no recently reported acute infections or vaccinations were included as donors. All donors were Caucasian adults living in Nashville, Tennessee, USA. CD4+ T cells were enriched by magnetic negative selection; naive cells were then positively selected on CD45RA, and the negative fraction formed the memory subset. Blood was obtained by leukapheresis, after which PBMCs were separated by Ficoll-Histopaque density gradient centrifugation and cryopreserved in liquid nitrogen vapor phase. Analytical flow cytometry was used to check the purity and quantity of every magnetically sorted T cell population. From each sorted fraction, genomic DNA was isolated and quantified by UV absorbance on a Nanodrop 2000c.

The TCR originated in a man aged 18 to 30 in good health. Some clones in this sample may be carry-over from other donors' samples. The rearrangement joined TRBV29-1 to TRBJ1-1; TRBD1 could be the D gene, as 5 bases match. The material sequenced was naive CD4+ T cells from PBMCs. The sample's cell subset or site label is to be understood as: CD45RA+ positively selected. The CDR3 reads as follows: CSVVGDTEAFF. The bases read TGCAGCGTTGTGGGGGACACTGAAGCTTTCTTT.